This T cell receptor (beta chain) was observed in a study of blood T cell repertoires in COVID-19. Study in general: T cells, B-cell-depleted T cells, or PBMCs supplied cDNA or gDNA.

Here immunoSEQ multiplex PCR was the method, and the copy in TCRdb shows in-frame clones only, minus some. The sample lists about 300,000 clones; under 90% were seen once. V was pared by 4 bases and J by 6 bases, with 17 bases between. Looked up from germline, CDR1 is SGHKS and CDR2 is YYEKEE (reference sequence). The CDR3 sequence is 15 residues long. This clonotype was obtained from a woman younger than 35 who had recovered from COVID-19. The sample comprised PBMCs or T cells enriched from blood (not recorded which). The genes are TRBV5-5 and TRBJ1-5, with a weak D call TRBD1 (6 bases). The CDR3 sequence: CASSHDRQPAQPQHF. DNA for the CDR3: TGTGCCAGCAGCCATGACAGGCAACCCGCTCAGCCCCAGCATTTT.